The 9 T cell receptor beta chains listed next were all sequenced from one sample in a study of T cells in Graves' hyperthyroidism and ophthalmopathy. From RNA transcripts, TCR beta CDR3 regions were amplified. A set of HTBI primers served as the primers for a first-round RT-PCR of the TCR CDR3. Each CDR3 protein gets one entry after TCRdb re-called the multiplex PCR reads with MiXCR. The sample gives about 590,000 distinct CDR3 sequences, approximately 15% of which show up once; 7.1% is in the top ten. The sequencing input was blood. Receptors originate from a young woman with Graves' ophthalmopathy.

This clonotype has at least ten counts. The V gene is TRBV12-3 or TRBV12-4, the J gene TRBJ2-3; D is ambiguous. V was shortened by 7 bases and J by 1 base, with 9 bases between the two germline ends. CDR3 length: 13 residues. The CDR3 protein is CASTGSRTDTQYF. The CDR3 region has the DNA TGTGCCAGCACCGGCTCCCGCACAGATACGCAGTATTTT.

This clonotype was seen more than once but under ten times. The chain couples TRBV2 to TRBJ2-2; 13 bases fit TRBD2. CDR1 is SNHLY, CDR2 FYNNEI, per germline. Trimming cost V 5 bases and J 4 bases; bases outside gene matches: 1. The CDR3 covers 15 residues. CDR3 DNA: TGTGCCAGCAGTAGGACTAGCGGGAGCACCGGGGAGCTGTTTTTT. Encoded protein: CASSRTSGSTGELFF.

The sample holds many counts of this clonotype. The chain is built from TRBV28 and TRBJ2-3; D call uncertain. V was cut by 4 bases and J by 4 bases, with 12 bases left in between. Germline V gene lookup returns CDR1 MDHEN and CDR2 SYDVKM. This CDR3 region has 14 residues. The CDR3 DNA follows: TGTGCCAGCAGTTCGCAACCCCGCGCAGATACGCAGTATTTT. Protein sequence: CASSSQPRADTQYF. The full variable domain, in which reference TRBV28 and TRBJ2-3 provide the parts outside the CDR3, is DVKVTQSSRYLVKRTGEKVFLECVQDMDHENMFWYRQDPGLGLRLIYFSYDVKMKEKGDIPEGYSVSREKKERFSLILESASTNQTSMYLCASSSQPRADTQYFGPGTRLTVL.

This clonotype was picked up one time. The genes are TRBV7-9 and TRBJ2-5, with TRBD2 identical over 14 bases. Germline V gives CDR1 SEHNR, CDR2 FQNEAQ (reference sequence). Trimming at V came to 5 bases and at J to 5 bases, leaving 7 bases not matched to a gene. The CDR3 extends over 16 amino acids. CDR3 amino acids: CASSLRTSGRRETQYF. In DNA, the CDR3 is TGTGCCAGCAGCCTGCGGACTAGCGGGAGGCGGGAGACCCAGTACTTC.

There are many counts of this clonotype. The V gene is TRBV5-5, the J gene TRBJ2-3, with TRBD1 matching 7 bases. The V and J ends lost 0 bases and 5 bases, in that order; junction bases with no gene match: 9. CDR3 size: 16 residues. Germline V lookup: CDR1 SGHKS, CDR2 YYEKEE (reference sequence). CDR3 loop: CASSLALGGKGDTQYF. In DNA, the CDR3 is TGTGCCAGCAGCTTGGCTTTAGGGGGCAAGGGAGATACGCAGTATTTT.

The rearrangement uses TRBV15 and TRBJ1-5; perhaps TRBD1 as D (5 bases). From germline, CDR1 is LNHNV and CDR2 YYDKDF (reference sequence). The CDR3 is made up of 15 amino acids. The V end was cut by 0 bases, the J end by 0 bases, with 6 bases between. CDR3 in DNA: TGTGCCACCAGCAGAGACAGGGATAGCAATCAGCCCCAGCATTTT. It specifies CATSRDRDSNQPQHF.

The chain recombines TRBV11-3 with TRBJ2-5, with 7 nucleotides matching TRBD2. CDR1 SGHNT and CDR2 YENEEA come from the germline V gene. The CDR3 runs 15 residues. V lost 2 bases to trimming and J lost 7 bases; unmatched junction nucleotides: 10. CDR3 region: CASSLRAGEEGTQYF. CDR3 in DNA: TGTGCCAGCAGCTTACGGGCGGGAGAGGAGGGGACCCAGTACTTC.

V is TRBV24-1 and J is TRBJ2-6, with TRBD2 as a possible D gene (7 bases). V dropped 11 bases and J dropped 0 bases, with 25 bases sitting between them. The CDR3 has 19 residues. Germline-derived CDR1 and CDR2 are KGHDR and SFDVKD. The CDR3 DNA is TGTGCCATTCAAGGGGGGGGACTCTCAAAGAGCTCTGGGGCCAACGTCCTGACTTTC. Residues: CAIQGGGLSKSSGANVLTF.

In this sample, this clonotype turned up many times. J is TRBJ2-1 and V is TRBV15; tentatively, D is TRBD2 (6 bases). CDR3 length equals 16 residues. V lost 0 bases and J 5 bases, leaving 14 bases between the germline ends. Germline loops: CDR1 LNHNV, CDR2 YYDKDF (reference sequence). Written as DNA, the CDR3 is TGTGCCACCAGCAGAGATAGTAGCGGAGACCACAATGAGCAGTTCTTC. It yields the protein CATSRDSSGDHNEQFF.